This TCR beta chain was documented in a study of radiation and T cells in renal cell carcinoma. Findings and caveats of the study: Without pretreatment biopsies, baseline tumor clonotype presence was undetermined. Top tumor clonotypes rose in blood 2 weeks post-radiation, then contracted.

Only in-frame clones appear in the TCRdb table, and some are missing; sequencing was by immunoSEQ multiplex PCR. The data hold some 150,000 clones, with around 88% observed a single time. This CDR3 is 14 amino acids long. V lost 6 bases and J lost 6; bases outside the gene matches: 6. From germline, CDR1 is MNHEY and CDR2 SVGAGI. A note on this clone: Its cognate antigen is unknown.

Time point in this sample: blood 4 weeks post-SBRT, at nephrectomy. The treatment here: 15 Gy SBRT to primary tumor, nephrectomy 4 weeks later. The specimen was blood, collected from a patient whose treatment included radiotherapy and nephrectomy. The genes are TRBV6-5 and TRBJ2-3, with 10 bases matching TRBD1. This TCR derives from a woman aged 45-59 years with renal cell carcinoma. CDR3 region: CASRDRGRIDTQYF. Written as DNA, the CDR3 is TGTGCCAGCAGAGACAGGGGGCGGATCGATACGCAGTATTTT.